Each of the 4 T cell receptor beta chains below was sequenced from the same sample in a study of OX40 agonist ivuxolimab in advanced cancers. Measured with immunoSEQ multiplex PCR; TCRdb has only the in-frame clones, and not every one. The table shows 65,000 to 90,000 clones, with about 90% occurring only once. The material sequenced was CD4+ or CD8+ T cells sorted from blood, taken in a trial of the OX40 agonist ivuxolimab. The source of these receptors is an adult with an advanced solid tumor such as melanoma, head and neck, liver or kidney cancer.

This chain uses TRBV6-6 with TRBJ2-7; D is possibly TRBD1 or TRBD2 (5 bases each). The length of the CDR3 is 15 residues. Looked up from germline, CDR1 is MNHNY and CDR2 is SVGAGI (reference sequence). The V end lost 2 bases, the J end lost 5 bases, and 16 bases lay between the germline ends. CDR3 bases: TGTGCCAGCAGTTACGGTACAGCCGTGGGACACGAGCAGTACTTC. Its protein product is CASSYGTAVGHEQYF.

The chain links TRBV6-5 to TRBJ1-2; possibly TRBD1 for D (6 bases). Germline values: CDR1 MNHEY, CDR2 SVGAGI. The CDR3 has 13 residues. Trimming removed 6 bases at V and 2 bases at J, with 10 bases between. CDR3 region: CASSAGTNYGYTF. CDR3 DNA: TGTGCCAGCAGCGCCGGGACAAACTATGGCTACACCTTC.

The V and J genes are TRBV27 and TRBJ2-5; 8 bases are a match to TRBD1. The germline V gene encodes CDR1 MNHEY and CDR2 SMNVEV (reference sequence). Trimming at V came to 5 bases and at J to 5 bases, leaving 13 bases not matched to a gene. This CDR3 is 16 amino acids long. The CDR3 loop reads CASSTRDRPAKETQYF. The CDR3 bases are TGTGCCAGCAGTACTCGGGACAGGCCTGCGAAGGAGACCCAGTACTTC.

The genes are TRBV21-1 and TRBJ2-7; the table's D call, TRBD1, has no DNA check behind it. TRBV21-1 is shown as a pseudogene. The CDR3 has 15 amino acids. The CDR3 DNA sequence: TGTGCCAGCAGACGCCGGGGACAGGGGACCTACGAGCAGTACTTC. This encodes CASRRRGQGTYEQYF.